The 23 T cell receptor beta chains listed next were all sequenced from one sample in a study of T cell changes during pregnancy in multiple sclerosis. Repertoires were generated with immunoSEQ multiplex PCR, while TCRdb's copy carries only in-frame clones and drops some. The top ten clones hold 0.95% to 1.5% of a sample with over 45,000 clones, about nine tenths of them seen once. Sample: CD4+ T cells from peripheral blood mononuclear cells, taken in the second trimester of pregnancy. The receptors derive from a female donor with multiple sclerosis, enrolled in a pregnancy study.

V is TRBV7-2 and J is TRBJ2-5, with TRBD2 identical over 12 bases. The V gene's germline CDR1 is SGHTA and CDR2 FQGNSA. CDR3 size: 18 residues. The V and J ends lost 2 bases and 0 bases, in that order; junction bases with no gene match: 7. DNA of the CDR3: TGTGCCAGCAGCTTACCGGGACTAGCGGGCGGCTACCAAGAGACCCAGTACTTC. Its translation is CASSLPGLAGGYQETQYF.

The chain employs TRBV6-5 and TRBJ1-2, with 9 bases lining up with TRBD1. V shed 1 base, J shed 6 bases, and the junction held 6 bases outside the gene matches. The germline V gene has CDR1 MNHEY and CDR2 SVGAGI. This CDR3 is 15 amino acids long. The CDR3 loop reads CASSYWGQGSDGYTF. The CDR3 bases are TGTGCCAGCAGTTACTGGGGACAGGGTTCCGATGGCTACACCTTC.

The chain employs TRBV28 and TRBJ2-3; perhaps TRBD2 as D (6 bases). V lost 6 bases and J 3 bases, leaving 10 bases between the germline ends. The germline V gene encodes CDR1 MDHEN and CDR2 SYDVKM. This CDR3 region has 13 residues. The CDR3 nucleotides read TGTGCCAGCAGAAGGGACTTAACAGATACGCAGTATTTT. The encoded protein is CASRRDLTDTQYF. Using reference TRBV28 and TRBJ2-3 for the parts outside the CDR3, the full variable domain is DVKVTQSSRYLVKRTGEKVFLECVQDMDHENMFWYRQDPGLGLRLIYFSYDVKMKEKGDIPEGYSVSREKKERFSLILESASTNQTSMYLCASRRDLTDTQYFGPGTRLTVL.

This clone was found a few times. The chain has TRBV5-8 and TRBJ2-7; D possibly corresponds to TRBD1 (5 bases). In germline, CDR1 is SGHTS, CDR2 YDEGEE. The V end was cut by 1 base, the J end by 2 bases, with 7 bases between. The CDR3 has 13 residues. The CDR3 is CASSLTGAYEQYF. The CDR3, as DNA: TGTGCCAGCAGCTTGACAGGAGCCTACGAGCAGTACTTC.

The genes are TRBV6-1 and TRBJ2-3, with D possibly TRBD2 on 6 matching bases. Trimming cost V 2 bases and J 0 bases, with 12 bases left between them. From germline, CDR1 is MNHNS and CDR2 SASEGT. The CDR3 has 16 amino acids. The CDR3 protein is CASSERGIGSTDTQYF. In DNA form, the CDR3 reads TGTGCCAGCAGTGAACGGGGGATCGGTAGCACAGATACGCAGTATTTT.

The chain is built from TRBV6-5 and TRBJ1-1, with TRBD1 matching 9 bases. Germline V gene lookup returns CDR1 MNHEY and CDR2 SVGAGI. The V and J ends lost 6 bases and 10 bases, in that order; junction bases with no gene match: 15. CDR3 length equals 15 residues. In DNA, the CDR3 is TGTGCCAGCAGACGGGACAGGGAGGCGCGTTCGTCAGCTTTCTTT. Its translation: CASRRDREARSSAFF.

The gene calls are TRBV28 and TRBJ2-7, with TRBD2 identical over 10 bases. The CDR3 extends over 15 amino acids. Germline V gene lookup returns CDR1 MDHEN and CDR2 SYDVKM. V lost 6 bases, J lost 2 bases, and 7 bases stayed unmatched. The CDR3 protein is CASRMSGTSAYEQYF. The CDR3 DNA follows: TGTGCCAGCAGAATGTCCGGGACTAGCGCCTACGAGCAGTACTTC. Full variable domain (missing parts from reference TRBV28 and TRBJ2-7): DVKVTQSSRYLVKRTGEKVFLECVQDMDHENMFWYRQDPGLGLRLIYFSYDVKMKEKGDIPEGYSVSREKKERFSLILESASTNQTSMYLCASRMSGTSAYEQYFGPGTRLTVT.

The chain carries TRBV13 and TRBJ2-7, with TRBD2 matching over 11 bases. Germline trimming cut 0 bases from V and 7 bases from J; bases unmatched to any gene: 14. The CDR3 runs to 18 residues. Germline CDR1 is PRHDT and CDR2 is FYEKMQ (reference sequence). The CDR3 protein is CASSLGWIVSGRAGEQYF. CDR3 in DNA: TGTGCCAGCAGCTTAGGGTGGATCGTTAGCGGGAGGGCCGGTGAGCAGTACTTC.

CDR3 loop: CASSLGGESTGELFF. CDR3 bases: TGTGCCAGCAGCTTAGGGGGAGAAAGCACCGGGGAGCTGTTTTTT. The V call is TRBV7-2, the J call TRBJ2-2; possibly TRBD2 for D (5 bases). Trimming pared 1 base from V and 4 bases from J, leaving 10 bases between. The CDR3 spans 15 residues. Germline V CDR1 and CDR2: SGHTA, FQGNSA.

The V gene is TRBV14, the J gene TRBJ1-2, with 9 bases identical to TRBD1. Germline values: CDR1 SGHDN, CDR2 FVKESK. The CDR3 is 15 residues long. V was pared by 4 bases and J by 4 bases, with 7 bases of the junction left unmatched. CDR3 in DNA: TGTGCCAGCAGCCGCGGGACAGGGTTCGGCTATGGCTACACCTTC. This translates into CASSRGTGFGYGYTF.

The chain has TRBV7-2 and TRBJ1-5; tentative D call: TRBD1 (6 bases). The length of the CDR3 is 14 residues. V shed 1 base and J shed 6 bases, with 10 bases lying between them. Per the germline V gene, CDR1 is SGHTA and CDR2 is FQGNSA. The CDR3 sequence is CASSLEGGVQPQHF. CDR3 nucleotides: TGTGCCAGCAGCTTAGAGGGGGGGGTTCAGCCCCAGCATTTT.

In the case of this clone: This may stem from a read error, because a much larger clone lies one nucleotide away. J is TRBJ2-1 and V is TRBV4-3; tentatively, D is TRBD2 (6 bases). Between the trimmed V and J ends, which lost 6 bases and 6 bases, there was a span of 18 bases. The CDR3 has 15 amino acids. Germline CDR1 is LGHNA and CDR2 is YSLEER. CDR3 coding DNA: TGCGCCAGCAGACTAAGCGGGTTGGAGGGCAATGAGCAGTTCTTC. Protein product: CASRLSGLEGNEQFF.

The rearrangement joins TRBV29-1 to TRBJ2-3; tentatively, D is TRBD1 (5 bases). The ends were cut back, 4 bases at V and 0 bases at J, with 11 bases in the middle. Germline loops: CDR1 SQVTM, CDR2 ANQGSEA. This CDR3 has 14 residues. CDR3 nucleotides: TGCAGCGTTGCCCAGGGCTCCAGCACAGATACGCAGTATTTT. This encodes CSVAQGSSTDTQYF.

V usage is TRBV30 and J usage is TRBJ2-1, with TRBD2 matching over 12 bases. CDR1 and CDR2 (germline): GTSNPN, SVGIG (reference sequence). The CDR3 contains 16 residues. V was pared by 0 bases and J by 8 bases, with 8 bases of the junction left unmatched. CDR3 loop: CAWSVSPSGRGYEQFF. The CDR3 coding sequence is TGTGCCTGGAGTGTATCCCCTAGCGGGAGGGGGTATGAGCAGTTCTTC.

The V call is TRBV10-3, the J call TRBJ1-1; 7 bases are shared with TRBD1. The germline CDR1 and CDR2 sequences are ENHRY and SYGVKD. This CDR3 has 13 residues. V dropped 5 bases and J dropped 8; count of bases not matched to a gene: 8. The CDR3 DNA sequence: TGTGCCATCAGTCCACAGGGGAAGTTGGAAGCTTTCTTT. Residues: CAISPQGKLEAFF.

The gene calls are TRBV29-1 and TRBJ2-1; 7 nucleotides line up with TRBD1. The germline gives CDR1 SQVTM, CDR2 ANQGSEA. The CDR3 runs 14 residues. V gave up 6 bases and J gave up 2 bases; unmatched junction bases: 7. CDR3 nucleotides: TGCAGCGTGGGGAGAGGGGGCCCCTACAATGAGCAGTTCTTC. Translation gives CSVGRGGPYNEQFF.

V gene TRBV7-2 combines with J gene TRBJ2-7; TRBD2 might be the D (6 bases). V dropped 3 bases and J dropped 2 bases, with 8 bases sitting between them. The CDR3 consists of 13 residues. Looked up from germline, CDR1 is SGHTA and CDR2 is FQGNSA. The CDR3 region is CASSFGGTYEQYF. In nucleotides, the CDR3 is TGTGCCAGCAGCTTTGGAGGGACCTACGAGCAGTACTTC.

About this clone itself: Distinct nucleotide sequences in the sample also encode this CDR3. The V and J genes are TRBV7-2 and TRBJ2-5; D call uncertain. The V end was cut by 1 base, the J end by 4 bases, with 7 bases between. The germline CDR1 and CDR2 sequences are SGHTA and FQGNSA. The CDR3 totals 13 residues. CDR3 coding DNA: TGTGCCAGCAGCTTAGGCTATGGAGAGACCCAGTACTTC. Translation: CASSLGYGETQYF.

The genes are TRBV7-2 and TRBJ1-2; possible D gene TRBD1, 5 bases. The CDR3 covers 15 residues. Trimming removed 1 base at V and 4 bases at J, with 13 bases between. Looked up from germline, CDR1 is SGHTA and CDR2 is FQGNSA. The CDR3 bases are TGTGCCAGCAGCTTAGGGTCTCAGGGACTCTATGGCTACACCTTC. Translated, it gives CASSLGSQGLYGYTF. The variable domain in full, with the rest retrieved from reference TRBV7-2 and TRBJ1-2, is GAGVSQSPSNKVTEKGKDVELRCDPISGHTALYWYRQSLGQGLEFLIYFQGNSAPDKSGLPSDRFSAERTGGSVSTLTIQRTQQEDSAVYLCASSLGSQGLYGYTFGSGTRLTVV.

The V and J genes are TRBV4-3 and TRBJ1-2, with D possibly being TRBD1 (5 bases). CDR3 length: 14 residues. Germline CDR1 LGHNA, CDR2 YSLEER. The ends were cut back, 1 base at V and 5 bases at J, with 11 bases in the middle. The CDR3 region is CASSQVRTSYGYTF. The CDR3 DNA sequence: TGCGCCAGCAGCCAAGTAAGGACATCATATGGCTACACCTTC.

This clone is a singleton in its sample. The V and J genes are TRBV6-6 and TRBJ1-1; 7 bases map to TRBD1. The CDR3 sequence is 13 residues long. CDR1 and CDR2 from the germline V gene are MNHNY and SVGAGI (reference sequence). The V gene end was trimmed by 6 bases and the J gene end by 5 bases; junction bases not matched to a gene: 6. CDR3 region: CASSHRGWTEAFF. The CDR3 DNA reads TGTGCCAGCAGCCACAGGGGTTGGACTGAAGCTTTCTTT.

CDR3 sequence: CASSRGYTGELFF. The DNA for the CDR3 is TGTGCCAGCAGTAGGGGGTACACCGGGGAGCTGTTTTTT. The chain links TRBV6-5 to TRBJ2-2; weak D call: TRBD1 (6 bases). The V end was cut by 5 bases, the J end by 3 bases, with 7 bases between. Germline V CDR1 and CDR2: MNHEY, SVGAGI. The CDR3 length is 13 residues.

This clone was recorded only once. V usage is TRBV28 and J usage is TRBJ2-5; 10 nucleotides line up with TRBD2. The CDR3 sequence is 15 residues long. Germline V gives CDR1 MDHEN, CDR2 SYDVKM. The J segment lost 4 bases and the V segment lost 6 bases, leaving 8 bases of the junction unmatched. CDR3 protein: CASRRTSGKSETQYF. The CDR3 DNA sequence: TGTGCCAGCAGGCGAACTAGCGGGAAATCAGAGACCCAGTACTTC.